These 9 T cell receptor beta chains share one sample of origin, sequenced in a study of cytomegalovirus exposure and HLA in healthy donors. Primers: 60 Vbeta forward and 13 Jbeta reverse. Clones were sequenced by immunoSEQ multiplex PCR, and TCRdb holds only the in-frame ones, with some missing. The listing contains around 75,000 clones. The sample was PBMCs. The receptors come from a woman aged 60-75 years in good health and CMV-seronegative.

Regarding this clone: Relative to the germline gene, one junction end is altered; a read error may explain this. The gene calls are TRBV7-7 and TRBJ2-2; D might be TRBD2 (5 bases). The CDR3 is made up of 14 amino acids. Germline V gives CDR1 SSHAT, CDR2 FNYEAQ (reference sequence). The CDR3 loop reads CASSLRVGTGELFF. DNA of the CDR3: TGTGCTAGCAGCTTGCGGGTTGGCACCGGGGAGCTGTTTTTT.

The chain links TRBV7-2 to TRBJ2-7; TRBD2 aligns across 10 bases. Losses at the gene ends were 0 bases for V and 7 bases for J; bases not matched to a gene: 6. This CDR3 spans 15 amino acids. The germline V gene encodes CDR1 SGHTA and CDR2 FQGNSA. CDR3 protein: CASSLALSGRSEQYF. Written as DNA, the CDR3 is TGTGCCAGCAGCTTAGCGCTTAGCGGGAGGAGTGAGCAGTACTTC.

The J gene is TRBJ2-1, the V gene TRBV5-8, with TRBD1 as a possible D gene (5 bases). The CDR3 loop spans 13 amino acids. Germline values: CDR1 SGHTS, CDR2 YDEGEE. CDR3 sequence: CSPNRQGYNEQFF. As DNA, the CDR3 is TGTTCCCCCAATCGGCAGGGTTACAATGAGCAGTTCTTC.

The CDR3 is CASSITYTDTQYF. DNA for the CDR3: TGTGCCAGTAGTATAACTTACACAGATACGCAGTATTTT. This chain joins TRBV19 and TRBJ2-3; D not certain. V was shortened by 2 bases and J by 2 bases, with 5 bases between the two germline ends. The CDR3 is 13 amino acids. Germline CDR1 and CDR2: LNHDA and SQIVND (reference sequence).

The chain employs TRBV19 and TRBJ2-7, with 8 bases lining up with TRBD1. CDR3 length: 15 amino acids. The germline CDR1 and CDR2 sequences are LNHDA and SQIVND (reference sequence). V was pared by 1 base and J by 2 bases, with 4 bases of the junction left unmatched. CDR3 protein: CASSIVTGGTYEQYF. DNA of the CDR3: TGTGCCAGTAGTATAGTTACAGGGGGTACCTACGAGCAGTACTTC.

This chain links TRBV4-1 with TRBJ2-7; D is possibly TRBD1 (6 bases). This CDR3 contains 15 residues. V lost 4 bases and J 4 bases, leaving 17 bases between the germline ends. From germline, CDR1 is MGHRA and CDR2 YSYEKL. CDR3 residues: CASSLLGQQGYEQYF. CDR3 in DNA: TGCGCCAGCAGCCTTTTAGGACAGCAGGGGTACGAGCAGTACTTC.

The V and J genes are TRBV6-5 and TRBJ2-5; D unclear. Germline V gene data show CDR1 as MNHEY and CDR2 as SVGAGI. V lost 4 bases and J 4 bases, leaving 7 bases between the germline ends. The CDR3 spans 12 residues. CDR3 coding DNA: TGTGCCAGCAGTTGGCGCGGAGAGACCCAGTACTTC. Translated, it gives CASSWRGETQYF.

The chain employs TRBV28 and TRBJ1-2; the D gene is possibly TRBD1 (6 bases). Germline loops: CDR1 MDHEN, CDR2 SYDVKM. CDR3 size: 14 residues. Deletions cut 6 bases from V and 6 bases from J, with 17 bases between. In DNA, the CDR3 is TGTGCCAGCAGCTCCGGGACAACGGGGAATGGCTACACCTTC. Translation: CASSSGTTGNGYTF.

The chain joins TRBV4-1 to TRBJ1-4; maybe TRBD1 (6 bases). CDR3 size: 16 residues. The germline V and J ends were trimmed by 0 bases and 7 bases, with 15 bases remaining between them. Germline values: CDR1 MGHRA, CDR2 YSYEKL. The CDR3 coding sequence is TGCGCCAGCAGCCAAGAGGGGTCCCCACAGGGTGAAAAACTGTTTTTT. Translating gives CASSQEGSPQGEKLFF.